The source of this TCR beta chain is a study of T cell repertoires in cytomegalovirus infection (dated by TCRdb to about 2019). For context, the study as a whole: Alongside well-studied HLA-B-restricted epitopes, the peptide stimulations were aimed at recently identified HLA-C-restricted CMV epitopes, whose presentation resists viral immunomodulation. Donor HLA type was relevant to the analysis, because carriage of CMV infection together with the matching HLA type was indicated by public TCR beta signatures.

Beyond this particular receptor, the publication reports: The ex vivo response was dominated by HLA-C-restricted CMV-specific TCR beta clonotypes, and the single most frequent clonotype in two of eight donors was supplied by these HLA-C-restricted clonotypes. Carriers of CMV infection plus the relevant HLA type were discriminated by the cumulative frequency of public TCR beta family members in the study cohort and in an independent roughly 370-donor cohort.

With regard to this clonotype: This receptor's antigen is unknown. Base-call qualities are not available, and no considerably larger clone is one nucleotide away.

Sequenced on an Illumina HiSeq 1500. Clones were called with MiXCR by TCRdb after fastp trimmed the public reads at Q25, and only in-frame beta chains were retained. When rows share a CDR3 protein, they turn into one entry using the most common DNA and genes. The table for this sample lists about 920,000 distinct CDR3 sequences; approximately 33% of them were counted only once. Roughly 12% of the sample is held by the ten biggest clonotypes. The germline V gene encodes CDR1 MNHEY and CDR2 SVGAGI. Including the terminal cysteine and phenylalanine, the CDR3 comprises 15 residues. Only the CDR3 part of the read is kept: 45 bases, read in frame from the first base. The V end loses 2 bases and the J end loses 6 bases, and a stretch of 14 bases separates them. The treatment or condition label corresponds to: in vitro stimulation with specific CMV peptide epitopes to enrich CMV-specific T cells.

This specimen consisted of cultured CD8+ T cells from PBMCs, obtained from culture after CMV antigen stimulation. This receptor was obtained from a human donor in good health (CMV status not recorded). Some clones in this sample may be carry-over from other donors' samples. The rearrangement joined TRBV6-5 to TRBJ2-1, and perhaps TRBD1 as D gene, on 6 matching bases. The DNA sequence follows: TGTGCCAGCAGTTACGATCCAGGGGTGGTCAATGAGCAGTTCTTC. It is translated as CASSYDPGVVNEQFF.